The next 15 T cell receptor beta chains were all read from a single sample in a study of shared clonotypes between healthy human individuals. The method was immunoSEQ multiplex PCR; TCRdb's version includes in-frame clones alone and lacks a portion of them. The data hold over a million clones, with 98% observed a single time. Sequenced sample: naive CD4+ T cells sorted from blood. Subset indicated: CD45RA+ positively selected. These receptors came from a man aged 25 to 45 in good health.

Notes on this clone: Other nucleotide sequences from this sample produce the same CDR3. The CDR3 bases are TGTGCCAGCAGCTTCCGGGATGAGCAGTTCTTC. Translated: CASSFRDEQFF. This sequence joins TRBV7-2 and TRBJ2-1; D unresolved. CDR1 and CDR2 from the germline V gene are SGHTA and FQGNSA. The CDR3 has 11 residues. The V end lost 3 bases, the J end lost 8 bases, and 5 bases lay between the germline ends.

The rearrangement joins TRBV5-4 to TRBJ2-7; 10 bases are shared with TRBD1. Germline lookup yields CDR1 SGHNT and CDR2 YYREEE (reference sequence). The V gene end was trimmed by 4 bases and the J gene end by 5 bases; junction bases not matched to a gene: 6. This CDR3 comprises 14 residues. The CDR3: CASSTRQGANEQYF. DNA for the CDR3: TGTGCCAGCAGCACTAGACAGGGGGCCAACGAGCAGTACTTC.

This clone was detected only once. The chain has TRBV18 and TRBJ2-2; 7 bases match TRBD1. This CDR3 spans 15 amino acids. CDR1 KGHSH and CDR2 LQKENI come from the germline V gene. The junction had 5 bases not matched to a gene; V was cut back by 1 base and J by 6 bases. CDR3 sequence reads: CASSPQRQGAGELFF. The CDR3 nucleotides read TGTGCCAGCTCACCACAAAGACAGGGAGCCGGGGAGCTGTTTTTT.

DNA for the CDR3: TGTGCCAGCTCACCGGTGCTAGCGGGGGCCCACAATGAGCAGTTCTTC. It translates to CASSPVLAGAHNEQFF. The rearrangement uses TRBV18 and TRBJ2-1; 10 positions match TRBD2. CDR3 length equals 16 residues. Germline loops: CDR1 KGHSH, CDR2 LQKENI. V was clipped by 3 bases and J by 5 bases; unmatched bases: 7. Full variable domain (missing parts from reference TRBV18 and TRBJ2-1): NAGVMQNPRHLVRRRGQEARLRCSPMKGHSHVYWYRQLPEEGLKFMVYLQKENIIDESGMPKERFSAEFPKEGPSILRIQQVVRGDSAAYFCASSPVLAGAHNEQFFGPGTRLTVL.

The rearrangement joins TRBV5-4 to TRBJ2-1, with 9 bases matching TRBD1. V was clipped by 1 base and J by 6 bases; unmatched bases: 5. This CDR3 has 15 amino acids. Germline lookup yields CDR1 SGHNT and CDR2 YYREEE (reference sequence). The CDR3 DNA reads TGTGCCAGCAGCTTGAGGGACAGGGCTTCCAATGAGCAGTTCTTC. Its protein product is CASSLRDRASNEQFF.

The chain joins TRBV19 to TRBJ2-4, with a possible D match to TRBD2 (7 bases). The CDR3 runs 16 residues. The ends were cut back, 3 bases at V and 1 base at J, with 13 bases in the middle. CDR1 and CDR2 from the germline V gene are LNHDA and SQIVND (reference sequence). CDR3 region: CASSIRGARAKNIQYF. CDR3 nucleotide sequence: TGTGCCAGTAGTATTCGGGGGGCCAGGGCCAAAAACATTCAGTACTTC. Full variable domain (rest looked up from reference TRBV19 and TRBJ2-4): DGGITQSPKYLFRKEGQNVTLSCEQNLNHDAMYWYRQDPGQGLRLIYYSQIVNDFQKGDIAEGYSVSREKKESFPLTVTSAQKNPTAFYLCASSIRGARAKNIQYFGAGTRLSVL.

This chain links TRBV4-1 with TRBJ1-2; TRBD1 agrees at 8 bases. V lost 0 bases, J lost 4 bases, and 7 bases stayed unmatched. Germline lookup yields CDR1 MGHRA and CDR2 YSYEKL. The CDR3 runs 16 residues. DNA for the CDR3: TGCGCCAGCAGCCAAGAAGGACAGGGCCGCGCCTATGGCTACACCTTC. This gives the protein CASSQEGQGRAYGYTF.

The J gene is TRBJ1-5, the V gene TRBV7-2; 7 nucleotides match TRBD1. The CDR3 contains 15 residues. Germline CDR1 SGHTA, CDR2 FQGNSA. V lost 5 bases and J lost 7; bases outside the gene matches: 11. The CDR3 spells CASSEGRQGRQPQHF. The CDR3 nucleotides read TGTGCCAGCAGCGAGGGAAGACAGGGTCGACAGCCCCAGCATTTT.

The count of this clone is one. The chain carries TRBV5-4 and TRBJ2-2; D gene unclear. Germline CDR1 and CDR2: SGHNT and YYREEE (reference sequence). V was cut by 1 base and J by 2 bases, with 21 bases left in between. This CDR3 has 19 amino acids. The CDR3 here is CASSLSITNRQFNTGELFF. The CDR3 DNA sequence: TGTGCCAGCAGCTTGTCGATTACCAATAGACAATTCAACACCGGGGAGCTGTTTTTT.

This chain joins TRBV5-5 and TRBJ2-7, with a tentative D call TRBD2 (6 bases). CDR3 size: 14 residues. Germline V gene lookup returns CDR1 SGHKS and CDR2 YYEKEE (reference sequence). The V end lost 9 bases, the J end lost 3 bases, and 19 bases lay between the germline ends. The CDR3 DNA reads TGTGCCACCTATGGGGGGACGGGGCTCTACGAGCAGTACTTC. Translating gives CATYGGTGLYEQYF.

The chain links TRBV7-2 to TRBJ2-6; 7 bases line up with TRBD1. The V gene's germline CDR1 is SGHTA and CDR2 FQGNSA. The CDR3 is made up of 18 amino acids. The junction had 9 bases not matched to a gene; V was cut back by 3 bases and J by 1 base. CDR3 loop: CASSLYYRGISGANVLTF. As DNA, the CDR3 is TGTGCCAGCAGCTTGTACTACAGGGGTATTTCTGGGGCCAACGTCCTGACTTTC.

V is TRBV6-1 and J is TRBJ2-7; D is uncertain. Germline V gene data show CDR1 as MNHNS and CDR2 as SASEGT. The CDR3 is 14 residues long. With 7 bases removed from V and 1 base from J, the gap between germline ends came to 14 bases. CDR3 DNA sequence: TGTGCCAGCACGTGGGCCGACGTGTCCTACGAGCAGTACTTC. Amino acids: CASTWADVSYEQYF.

The chain links TRBV13 to TRBJ2-3, with D maybe TRBD2 (6 bases). CDR1 and CDR2 (germline): PRHDT, FYEKMQ (reference sequence). This CDR3 spans 16 amino acids. V was pared by 6 bases and J by 0 bases, with 16 bases between. The CDR3 sequence is CASSFRGGASTDTQYF. CDR3 coding DNA: TGTGCCAGCAGTTTCCGAGGAGGGGCTAGCACAGATACGCAGTATTTT.

This clone was seen only once. This sequence joins TRBV6-5 and TRBJ2-3, with D possibly being TRBD2 (5 bases). V dropped 6 bases and J dropped 0 bases, with 13 bases sitting between them. This CDR3 contains 15 residues. Germline V gene data show CDR1 as MNHEY and CDR2 as SVGAGI. CDR3 in DNA: TGTGCCAGCAGATGGAGCGGACCTAGCACAGATACGCAGTATTTT. This sequence encodes CASRWSGPSTDTQYF.

The rearrangement uses TRBV11-2 and TRBJ1-3; TRBD1 matches 7 bases. V lost 1 base and J lost 1; bases outside the gene matches: 7. Germline CDR1 and CDR2: SGHAT and FQNNGV. CDR3 length: 17 residues. For the CDR3, the DNA is TGTGCCAGCAGCTTAGTAGGAGGGGGCTTATCTGGAAACACCATATATTTT. This translates into CASSLVGGGLSGNTIYF.